This TCR beta chain derives from a study of cytomegalovirus exposure and HLA in healthy donors. General study points: In most subjects, TCR beta sequences reportedly gave accurate predictions of HLA-A and HLA-B alleles. Several of the most significant clusters appeared linked to common viral pathogens, based on a later analysis. A later analysis found TCR association rates differed by HLA locus, highest for DRB1 and lowest for HLA-C.

This clone was detected only a few times. Its antigen is currently unknown. The PCR made use of 60 Vbeta and 13 Jbeta primers. Measured with immunoSEQ multiplex PCR; TCRdb has only the in-frame clones, and not every one. The table includes about 160,000 clones, about 72% detected once. Deletions cut 0 bases from V and 6 bases from J, with 7 bases between. The CDR3 consists of 14 residues. Germline V gene data show CDR1 as SGHRS and CDR2 as YFSETQ. It was healthy bone marrow donors who served as donors. The chain carries TRBV5-1 and TRBJ1-6, with a weak D call TRBD1 (5 bases). The sample was PBMCs. The sequence was obtained from a man aged 30-40 years in good health and CMV-seropositive. The DNA for the CDR3 is TGCGCCAGCAGCTTGGGACAGATTAATTCACCCCTCCACTTT. It yields the protein CASSLGQINSPLHF.